The present entry profiles one T cell receptor beta chain with its context. The target antigen is unknown. These data originate in a study of PD-1 blockade in classical Hodgkin lymphoma. General study findings and limits: There remain no defined causes for the repertoire differences, which possibly reflect disease activity or prior therapy. Baseline TCR diversity was reportedly lower in newly diagnosed patients than in healthy donors. It was reported as lower still in relapsed/refractory patients.

Regarding time point: newly diagnosed, previously untreated cHL patient sample. The comparison group had newly diagnosed, previously untreated classical Hodgkin lymphoma. This CDR3 region has 13 residues. Deletions cut 7 bases from V and 3 bases from J, with 12 bases between. Germline-derived CDR1 and CDR2 are MGHDK and SYGVNS. This table comes from immunoSEQ multiplex PCR, and its TCRdb copy is limited to in-frame clones, with some not included. The data show tens of thousands of clones, about 94% seen once. This TCR was recovered from a human donor with classical Hodgkin lymphoma. This chain joins TRBV25-1 and TRBJ2-5; TRBD1 or TRBD2 may be the D gene (5 bases each). The specimen sequenced was peripheral blood mononuclear cells (PBMCs). This chain's CDR3 is CASTPGPEETQYF. The DNA of the CDR3 is TGTGCCAGCACCCCGGGACCAGAAGAGACCCAGTACTTC.